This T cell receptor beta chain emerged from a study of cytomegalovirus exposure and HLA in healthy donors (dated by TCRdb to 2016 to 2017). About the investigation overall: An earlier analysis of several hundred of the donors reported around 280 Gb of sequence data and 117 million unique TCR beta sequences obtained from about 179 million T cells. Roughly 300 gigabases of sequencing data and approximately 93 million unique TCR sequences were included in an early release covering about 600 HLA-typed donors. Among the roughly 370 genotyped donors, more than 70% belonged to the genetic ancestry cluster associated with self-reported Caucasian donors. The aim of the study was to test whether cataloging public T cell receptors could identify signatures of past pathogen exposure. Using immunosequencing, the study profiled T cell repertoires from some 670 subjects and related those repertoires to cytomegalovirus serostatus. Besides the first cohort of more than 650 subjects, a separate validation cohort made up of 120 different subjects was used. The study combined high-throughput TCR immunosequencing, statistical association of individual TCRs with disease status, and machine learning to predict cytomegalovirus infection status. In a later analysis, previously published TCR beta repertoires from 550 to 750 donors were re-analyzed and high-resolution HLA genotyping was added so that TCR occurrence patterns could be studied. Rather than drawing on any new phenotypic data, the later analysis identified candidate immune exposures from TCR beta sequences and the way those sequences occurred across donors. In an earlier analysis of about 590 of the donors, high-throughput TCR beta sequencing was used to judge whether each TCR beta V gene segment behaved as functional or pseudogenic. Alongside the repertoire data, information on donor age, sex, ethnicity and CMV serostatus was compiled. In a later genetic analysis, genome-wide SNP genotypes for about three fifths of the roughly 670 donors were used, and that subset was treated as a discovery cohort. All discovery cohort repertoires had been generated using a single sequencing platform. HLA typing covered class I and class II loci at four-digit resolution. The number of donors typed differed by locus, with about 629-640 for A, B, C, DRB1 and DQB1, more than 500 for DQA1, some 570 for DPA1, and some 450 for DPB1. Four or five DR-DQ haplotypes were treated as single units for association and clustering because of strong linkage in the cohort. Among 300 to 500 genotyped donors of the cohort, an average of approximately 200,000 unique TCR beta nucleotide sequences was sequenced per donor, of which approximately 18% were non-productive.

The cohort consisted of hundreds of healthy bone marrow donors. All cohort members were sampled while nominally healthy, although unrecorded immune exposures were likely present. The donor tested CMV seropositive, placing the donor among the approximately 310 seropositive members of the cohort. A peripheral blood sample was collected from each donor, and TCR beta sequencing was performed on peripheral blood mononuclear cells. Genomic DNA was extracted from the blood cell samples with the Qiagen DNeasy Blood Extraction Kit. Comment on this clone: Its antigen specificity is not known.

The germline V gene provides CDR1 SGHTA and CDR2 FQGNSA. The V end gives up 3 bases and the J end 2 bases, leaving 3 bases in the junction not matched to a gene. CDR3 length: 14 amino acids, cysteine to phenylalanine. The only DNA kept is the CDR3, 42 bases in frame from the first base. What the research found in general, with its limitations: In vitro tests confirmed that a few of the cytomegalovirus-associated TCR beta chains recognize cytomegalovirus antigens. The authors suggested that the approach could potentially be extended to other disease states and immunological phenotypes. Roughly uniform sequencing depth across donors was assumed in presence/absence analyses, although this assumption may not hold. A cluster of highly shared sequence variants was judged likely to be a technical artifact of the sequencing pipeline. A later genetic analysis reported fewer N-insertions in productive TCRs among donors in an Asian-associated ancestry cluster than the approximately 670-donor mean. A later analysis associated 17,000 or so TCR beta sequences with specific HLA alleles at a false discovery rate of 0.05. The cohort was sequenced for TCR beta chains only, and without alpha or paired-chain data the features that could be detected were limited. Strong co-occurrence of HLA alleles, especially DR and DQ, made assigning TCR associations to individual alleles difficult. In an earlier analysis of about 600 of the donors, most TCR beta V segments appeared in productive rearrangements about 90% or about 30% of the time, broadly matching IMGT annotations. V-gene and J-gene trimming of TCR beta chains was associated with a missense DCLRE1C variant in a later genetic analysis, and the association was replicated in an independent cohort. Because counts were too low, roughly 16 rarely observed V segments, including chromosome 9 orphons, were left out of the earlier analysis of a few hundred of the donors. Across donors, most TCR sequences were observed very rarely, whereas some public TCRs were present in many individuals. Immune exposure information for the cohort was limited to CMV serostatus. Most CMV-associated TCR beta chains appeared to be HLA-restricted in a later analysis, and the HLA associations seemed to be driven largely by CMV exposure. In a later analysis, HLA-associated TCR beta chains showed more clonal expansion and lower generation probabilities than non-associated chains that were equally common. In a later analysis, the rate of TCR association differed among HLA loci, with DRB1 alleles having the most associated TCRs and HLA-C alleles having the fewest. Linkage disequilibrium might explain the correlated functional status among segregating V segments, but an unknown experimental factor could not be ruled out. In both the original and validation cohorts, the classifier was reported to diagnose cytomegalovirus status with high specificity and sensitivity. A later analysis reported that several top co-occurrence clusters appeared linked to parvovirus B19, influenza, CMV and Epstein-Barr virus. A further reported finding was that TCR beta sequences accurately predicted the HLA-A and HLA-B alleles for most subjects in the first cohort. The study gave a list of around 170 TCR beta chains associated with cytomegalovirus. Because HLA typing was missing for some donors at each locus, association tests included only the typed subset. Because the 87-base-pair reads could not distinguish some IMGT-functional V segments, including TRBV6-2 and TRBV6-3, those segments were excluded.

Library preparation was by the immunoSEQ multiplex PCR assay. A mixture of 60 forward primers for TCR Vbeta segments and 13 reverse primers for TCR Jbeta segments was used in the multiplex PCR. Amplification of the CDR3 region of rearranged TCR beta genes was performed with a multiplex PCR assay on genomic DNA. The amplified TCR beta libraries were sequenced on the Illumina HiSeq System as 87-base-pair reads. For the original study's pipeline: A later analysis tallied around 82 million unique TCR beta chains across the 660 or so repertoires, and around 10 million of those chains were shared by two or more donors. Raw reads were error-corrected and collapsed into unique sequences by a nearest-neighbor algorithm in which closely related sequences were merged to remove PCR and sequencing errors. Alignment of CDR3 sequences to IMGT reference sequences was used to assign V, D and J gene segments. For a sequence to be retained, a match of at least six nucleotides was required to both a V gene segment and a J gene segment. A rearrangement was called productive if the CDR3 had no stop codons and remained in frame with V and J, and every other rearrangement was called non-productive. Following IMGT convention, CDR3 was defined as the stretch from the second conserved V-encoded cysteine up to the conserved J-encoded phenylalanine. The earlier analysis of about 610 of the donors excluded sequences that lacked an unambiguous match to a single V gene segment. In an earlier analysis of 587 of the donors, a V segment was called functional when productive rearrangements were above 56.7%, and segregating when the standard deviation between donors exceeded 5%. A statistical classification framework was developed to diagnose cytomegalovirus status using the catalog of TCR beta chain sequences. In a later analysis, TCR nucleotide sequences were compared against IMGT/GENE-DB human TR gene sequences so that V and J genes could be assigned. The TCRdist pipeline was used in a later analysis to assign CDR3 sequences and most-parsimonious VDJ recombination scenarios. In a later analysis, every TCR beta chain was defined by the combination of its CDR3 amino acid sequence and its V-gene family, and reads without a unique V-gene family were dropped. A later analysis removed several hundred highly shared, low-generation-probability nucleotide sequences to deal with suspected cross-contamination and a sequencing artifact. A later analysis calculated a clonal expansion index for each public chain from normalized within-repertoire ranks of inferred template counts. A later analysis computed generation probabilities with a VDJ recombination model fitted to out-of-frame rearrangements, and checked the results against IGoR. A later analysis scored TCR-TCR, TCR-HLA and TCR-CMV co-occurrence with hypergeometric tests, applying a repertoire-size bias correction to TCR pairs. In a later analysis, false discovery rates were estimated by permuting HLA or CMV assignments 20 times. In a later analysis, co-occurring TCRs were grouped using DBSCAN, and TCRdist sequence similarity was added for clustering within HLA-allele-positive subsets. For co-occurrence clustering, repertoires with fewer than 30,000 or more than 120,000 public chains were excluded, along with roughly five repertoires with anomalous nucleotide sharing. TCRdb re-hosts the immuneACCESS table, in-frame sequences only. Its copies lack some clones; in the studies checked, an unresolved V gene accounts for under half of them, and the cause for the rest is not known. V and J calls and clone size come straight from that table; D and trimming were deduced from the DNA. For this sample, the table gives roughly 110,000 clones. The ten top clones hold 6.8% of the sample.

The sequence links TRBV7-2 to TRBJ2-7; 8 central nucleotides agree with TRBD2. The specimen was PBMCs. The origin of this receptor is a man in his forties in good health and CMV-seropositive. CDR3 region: CASSFRGGPYEQYF. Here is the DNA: TGTGCCAGCAGCTTCCGGGGGGGCCCCTACGAGCAGTACTTC.